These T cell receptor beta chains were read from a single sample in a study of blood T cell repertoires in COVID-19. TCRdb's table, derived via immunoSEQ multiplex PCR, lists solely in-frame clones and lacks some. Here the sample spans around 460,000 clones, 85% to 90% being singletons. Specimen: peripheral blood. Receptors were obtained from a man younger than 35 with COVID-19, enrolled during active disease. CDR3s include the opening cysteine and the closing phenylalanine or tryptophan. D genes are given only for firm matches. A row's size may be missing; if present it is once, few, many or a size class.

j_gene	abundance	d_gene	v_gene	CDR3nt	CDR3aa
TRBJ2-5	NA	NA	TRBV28	TGTGCCAGCAGTAACACCGCAGGTATTGGAGAGACCCAGTACTTC	CASSNTAGIGETQYF
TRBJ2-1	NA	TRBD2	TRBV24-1	TGTGCCACCAGTGATTTGCAAGTGGGGGGGAGGGCCTACAATGAGCAGTTCTTC	CATSDLQVGGRAYNEQFF
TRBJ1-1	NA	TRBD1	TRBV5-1	TGCGCCAGCAGCAGGGACAGGGGGCGGTCGGTCACTGAAGCTTTCTTT	CASSRDRGRSVTEAFF
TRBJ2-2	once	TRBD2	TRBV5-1	TGCGCCAGCAGCCCCGGGCGGTTGCGGGAGGGCCATACCGGGGAGCTGTTTTTT	CASSPGRLREGHTGELFF
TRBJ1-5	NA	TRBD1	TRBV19	TGTGCCAGTAGTGCGGACAGGGGGCTCCAGCCCCAGCATTTT	CASSADRGLQPQHF
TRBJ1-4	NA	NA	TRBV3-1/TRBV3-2	TGTGCCAGCAGCCAAGATTTTCAGTTCCCTAATGAAAAACTGTTTTTT	CASSQDFQFPNEKLFF
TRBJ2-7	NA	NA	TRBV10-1	TGCGCCAGCAGTGAGACTGAGTACGAGCAGTACTTC	CASSETEYEQYF
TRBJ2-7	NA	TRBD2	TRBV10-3	TGTGCCATCAGTGAGACGACTAGCGGGGGGATTACCTACTACGAGCAGTACTTC	CAISETTSGGITYYEQYF
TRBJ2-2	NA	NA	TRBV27	TGTGCCAGCAGTTTTAGCGTCAGTTTCACCGGGGAGCTGTTTTTT	CASSFSVSFTGELFF
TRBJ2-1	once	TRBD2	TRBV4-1	TGCGCCAGCAGCAGACTAGCGGCCCTCTACAATGAGCAGTTCTTC	CASSRLAALYNEQFF
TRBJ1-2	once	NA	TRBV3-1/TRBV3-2	TGTGCCAGCAGCCAAGATGCCTATCCCTCTAGGGGCTACACCTTC	CASSQDAYPSRGYTF
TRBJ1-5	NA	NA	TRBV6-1	TGTGCCAGCAGTGAAATGGGGGGGGTCCCCCAGCATTTT	CASSEMGGVPQHF
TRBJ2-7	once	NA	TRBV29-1	TGCAGCGTTGTCGCTGTAGGGGGTAAGGACGAGCAGTACTTC	CSVVAVGGKDEQYF
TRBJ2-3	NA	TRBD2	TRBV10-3	TGTGCCATCATGGGTAGCGGGAAGAGCACAGATACGCAGTATTTT	CAIMGSGKSTDTQYF
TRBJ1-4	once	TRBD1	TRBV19	TGTGCCAGCCGGGACAGGCTTAATGAAAAACTGTTTTTT	CASRDRLNEKLFF
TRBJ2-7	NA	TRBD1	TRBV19	TGTGCAACCGGGACAGGGCTCTACGAGCAGTACTTC	CATGTGLYEQYF
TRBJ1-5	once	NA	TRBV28	TGTGCCACTACAGGGAGTCAGCCCCAGCATTTT	CATTGSQPQHF
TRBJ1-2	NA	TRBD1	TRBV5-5	TGTGCCAGCAGCCCAGGACAGGCTAACTATGGCTACACCTTC	CASSPGQANYGYTF
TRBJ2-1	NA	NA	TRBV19	TGTGCCAGTAGTATCGGTGGAGTCTCCTACAATGAGCAGTTCTTC	CASSIGGVSYNEQFF
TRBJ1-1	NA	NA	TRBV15	TGTGCCACCAGCAGAGCACCGACTCCGGAGTCTGAAGCTTTCTTT	CATSRAPTPESEAFF
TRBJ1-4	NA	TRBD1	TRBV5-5	TGTGCCAGCAGACCAGGGGGTAGGGAAAAACTGTTTTTT	CASRPGGREKLFF
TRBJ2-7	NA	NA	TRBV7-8	TGTGCCAGCAGCTTAGAGAACGGGGGGCTTATTGCGTACGAGCAGTACTTC	CASSLENGGLIAYEQYF
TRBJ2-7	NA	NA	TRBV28	TGTGCCAGCAGTTTACGATCAGGAACCTACGAGCAGTACTTC	CASSLRSGTYEQYF
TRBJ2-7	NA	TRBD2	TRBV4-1	TGCGCCAGCAGCCAAGGACTAGCGGGGGGCTACGAGCAGTACTTC	CASSQGLAGGYEQYF
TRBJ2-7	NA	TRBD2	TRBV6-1	TGTGCCAGCAGTGAACTAGCGGGAGTCCTCTACGAGCAGTACTTC	CASSELAGVLYEQYF
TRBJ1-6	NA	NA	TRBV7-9	TGTGCCAGCAGCTTAGGCGCAGGGGCCCACAATTCACCCCTCCACTTT	CASSLGAGAHNSPLHF
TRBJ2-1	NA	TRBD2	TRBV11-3	TGTGCCAGCAGCTTAGGGAAGAGCGGGAGGTTGTACAATGAGCAGTTCTTC	CASSLGKSGRLYNEQFF
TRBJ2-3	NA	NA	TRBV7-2	TGTGCCAGCAGCTTAGTCCAGGGGGGCCTGGATACGCAGTATTTT	CASSLVQGGLDTQYF
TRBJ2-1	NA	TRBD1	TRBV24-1	TGTGCCACCAGTGATGCACGACAGGGTCTACATGAGCAGTTCTTC	CATSDARQGLHEQFF
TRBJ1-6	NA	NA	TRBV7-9	TGTGCCAGCAGCTTAGGCGGGGGGCTAGGATCACCCCTCCACTTT	CASSLGGGLGSPLHF
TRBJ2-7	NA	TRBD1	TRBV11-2	TGTGCCAGCAGCTCGGACAGGGGCCACGAGCAGTACTTC	CASSSDRGHEQYF
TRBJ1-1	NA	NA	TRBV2	TGTGCCAGCAGTGAAATTCGGGAGCGGAACACTGAAGCTTTCTTT	CASSEIRERNTEAFF
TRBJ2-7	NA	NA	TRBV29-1	TGCAGCGTTGATTCGGGTAACGAGCAGTACTTC	CSVDSGNEQYF
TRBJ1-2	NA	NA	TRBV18	TGTGCCAGCTCACCAAACGGGCCAGGGCCTTCTTCCTATGGCTACACCTTC	CASSPNGPGPSSYGYTF
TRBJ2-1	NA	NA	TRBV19	TGTGCCAGTAGTCTCCAGGGTAGATACAATGAGCAGTTCTTC	CASSLQGRYNEQFF
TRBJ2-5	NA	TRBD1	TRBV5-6	TGTGCCAGCAGCTTGCGAGACAGGGGTGGGGAGACCCAGTACTTC	CASSLRDRGGETQYF
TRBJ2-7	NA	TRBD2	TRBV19	TGTGCCAGTAGTCCTTTCCTAACTAGCGGGGGAGACATCTACGAGCAGTACTTC	CASSPFLTSGGDIYEQYF
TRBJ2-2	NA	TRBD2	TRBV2	TGTGCCAGCAAGGCGCGGGAGGACACCGGGGAGCTGTTTTTT	CASKAREDTGELFF
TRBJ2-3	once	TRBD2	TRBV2	TGTGCCAGCAGGGCGGGAGCAACAGATACGCAGTATTTT	CASRAGATDTQYF
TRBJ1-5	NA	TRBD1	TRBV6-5	TGTGCCAGCAGTTTCGGACAGGGCAATCAGCCCCAGCATTTT	CASSFGQGNQPQHF
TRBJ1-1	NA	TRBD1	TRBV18	TGTGCCAGCTCTTCTACAGGGGAAGGGCAAGCTTTCTTT	CASSSTGEGQAFF
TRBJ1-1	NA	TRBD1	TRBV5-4	TGTGCCAGCAGCCCCCGGACAGGGACGAACACTGAAGCTTTCTTT	CASSPRTGTNTEAFF
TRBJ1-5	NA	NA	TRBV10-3	TGTGCCATCAGTGACGTGGAGGGGCCGGCGAATCAGCCCCAGCATTTT	CAISDVEGPANQPQHF
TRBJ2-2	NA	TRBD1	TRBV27	TGTGCCAGCAGAGGGACAGCGAACACCGGGGAGCTGTTTTTT	CASRGTANTGELFF
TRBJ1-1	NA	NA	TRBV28	TGTGCCAGCAGGGACAGCTTGAACACTGAAGCTTTCTTT	CASRDSLNTEAFF
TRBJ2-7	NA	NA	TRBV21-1	TGTGCCAGCAGCAGACTTCAGACAGGGACTCCCTCCCCACCTAACTACGAGCAGTACTTC	CASSRLQTGTPSPPNYEQYF
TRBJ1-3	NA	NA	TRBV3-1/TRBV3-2	TGTGCCAGCAGCGAGTTAGGAAACACCATATATTTT	CASSELGNTIYF
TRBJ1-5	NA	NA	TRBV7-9	TGTGCCAGCAGCGTCTCAATCGGAGGGCAGCCCCAGCATTTT	CASSVSIGGQPQHF
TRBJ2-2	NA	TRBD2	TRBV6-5	TGTGCCAGCACCCACGGGGGGTCCGGGGAGCTGTTTTTT	CASTHGGSGELFF
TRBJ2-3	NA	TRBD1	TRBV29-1	TGCAGCGTCATCCGGGACAGTAGCACAGATACGCAGTATTTT	CSVIRDSSTDTQYF
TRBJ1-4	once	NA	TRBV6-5	TGTGCCAGTAGTTACTCGAAGCCTAATGAAAAACTGTTTTTT	CASSYSKPNEKLFF
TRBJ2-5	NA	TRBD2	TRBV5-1	TGCGCCAGCAGCCCGGAGGGGGGCGGGGGGGCCGAGACCCAGTACTTC	CASSPEGGGGAETQYF
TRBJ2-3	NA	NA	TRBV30	TGTGCCTGGAGTCAGGGCCCATATCGTGGGCAGTATTTT	CAWSQGPYRGQYF
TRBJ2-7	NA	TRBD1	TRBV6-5	TGTGCCAGCAGTCACAGGGGGCCGACCTACGAGCAGTACTTC	CASSHRGPTYEQYF